This T cell receptor beta chain was found in a study of control samples from healthy donors and cancer patients. The CDR3 totals 15 residues. Trimming cost V 5 bases and J 5 bases; bases outside gene matches: 9. Germline loops: CDR1 SGHVS, CDR2 FQNEAQ. TCRdb's table, derived via immunoSEQ multiplex PCR, lists solely in-frame clones and lacks some. Of 400,000 to 500,000 clones in the sample, 80% to 95% were seen once. The sequenced sample consisted of PBMCs. The rearrangement links TRBV7-8 to TRBJ2-5; 9 positions match TRBD2. The receptor comes from a man aged 40-50 years with head and neck cancer. CDR3 DNA sequence: TGTGCCAGCAGCGTTAGCGGGGGCACTGGGGAGACCCAGTACTTC. It translates to CASSVSGGTGETQYF.